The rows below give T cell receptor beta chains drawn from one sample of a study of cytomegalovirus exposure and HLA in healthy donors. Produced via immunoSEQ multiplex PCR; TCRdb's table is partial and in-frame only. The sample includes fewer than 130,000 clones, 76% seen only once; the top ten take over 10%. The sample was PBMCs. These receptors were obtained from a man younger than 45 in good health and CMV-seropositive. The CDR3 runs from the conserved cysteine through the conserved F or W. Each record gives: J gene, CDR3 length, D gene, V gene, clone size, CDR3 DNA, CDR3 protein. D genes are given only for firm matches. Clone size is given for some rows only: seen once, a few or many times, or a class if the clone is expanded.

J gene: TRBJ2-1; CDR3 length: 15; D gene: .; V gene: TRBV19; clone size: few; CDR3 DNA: TGTGCCAGTAGACCCGGGACAAATTCCTACAATGAGCAGTTCTTC; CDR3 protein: CASRPGTNSYNEQFF
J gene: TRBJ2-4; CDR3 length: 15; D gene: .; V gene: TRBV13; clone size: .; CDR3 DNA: TGTGCCAGCAGCCAAGTTGGGGCGGCCAAAAACATTCAGTACTTC; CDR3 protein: CASSQVGAAKNIQYF
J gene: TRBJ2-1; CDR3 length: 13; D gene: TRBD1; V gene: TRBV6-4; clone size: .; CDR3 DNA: TGTGCCAGCGGGGACAGGGGATTGCGTGAGCAGTTCTTC; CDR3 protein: CASGDRGLREQFF
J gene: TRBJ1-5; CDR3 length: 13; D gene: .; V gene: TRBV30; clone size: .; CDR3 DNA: TGTGCCTGGAGGAAGGAGGGGAATCAGCCCCAGCATTTT; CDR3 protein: CAWRKEGNQPQHF
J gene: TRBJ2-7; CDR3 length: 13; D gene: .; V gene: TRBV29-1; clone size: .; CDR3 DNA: TGCAGCGTTGAAGCAGGGGCCGCCTACGAGCAGTACTTC; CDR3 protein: CSVEAGAAYEQYF
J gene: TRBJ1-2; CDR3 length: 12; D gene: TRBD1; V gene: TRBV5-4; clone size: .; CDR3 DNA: TGTGCCAGCAGCGAGGACAGGTTTGGCTACACCTTC; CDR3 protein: CASSEDRFGYTF
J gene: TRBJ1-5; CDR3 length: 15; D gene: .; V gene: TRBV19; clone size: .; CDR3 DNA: TGTGCCAGTACCTTGGGAGGTTATAGCAATCAGCCCCAGCATTTT; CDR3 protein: CASTLGGYSNQPQHF
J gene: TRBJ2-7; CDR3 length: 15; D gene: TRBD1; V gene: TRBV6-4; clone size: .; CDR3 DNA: TGTGCCAGCAGTGGGCCGGGACAGGGATCCTACGAGCAGTACTTC; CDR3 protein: CASSGPGQGSYEQYF
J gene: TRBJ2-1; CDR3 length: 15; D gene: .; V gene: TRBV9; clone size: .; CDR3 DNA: TGTGCCAGCAATAAGTGGGACAACTCCTACAATGAGCAGTTCTTC; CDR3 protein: CASNKWDNSYNEQFF
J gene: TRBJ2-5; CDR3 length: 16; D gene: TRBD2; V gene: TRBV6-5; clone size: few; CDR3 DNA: TGTGCCAGCAGTTACTCGAATCGCCGGGGGGGAAAGACCCAGTACTTC; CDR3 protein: CASSYSNRRGGKTQYF
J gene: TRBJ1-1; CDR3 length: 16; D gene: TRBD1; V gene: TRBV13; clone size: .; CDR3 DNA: TGTGCCAGCAGCTTAGGACAGGGGGCTTTTTTGACTGAAGCTTTCTTT; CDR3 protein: CASSLGQGAFLTEAFF
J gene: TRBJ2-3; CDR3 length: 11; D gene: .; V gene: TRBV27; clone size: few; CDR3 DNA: TGTGCCAGCACCAGAGGAGATACGCAGTATTTT; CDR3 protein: CASTRGDTQYF
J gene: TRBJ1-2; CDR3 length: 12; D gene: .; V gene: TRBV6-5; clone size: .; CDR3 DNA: TGTGCCAGCAGGACAGACAGTAGAGGCTACACCTTC; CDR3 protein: CASRTDSRGYTF
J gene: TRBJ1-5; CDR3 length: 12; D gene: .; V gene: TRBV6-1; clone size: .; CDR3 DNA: TGTGCCTCGGGAGAGGGGTTACAGCCCCAGCATTTT; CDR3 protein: CASGEGLQPQHF
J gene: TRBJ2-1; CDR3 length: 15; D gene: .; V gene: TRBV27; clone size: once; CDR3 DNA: TGTGCCAGCAACCCGTTGGGCAACACAGGGACTGAGCAGTTCTTC; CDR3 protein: CASNPLGNTGTEQFF
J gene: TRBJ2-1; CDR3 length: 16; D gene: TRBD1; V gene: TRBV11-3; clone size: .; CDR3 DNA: TGTGCCAGCAGCTTAGGCGACAGGGGGCTTGCGGATGAGCAGTTCTTC; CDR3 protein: CASSLGDRGLADEQFF
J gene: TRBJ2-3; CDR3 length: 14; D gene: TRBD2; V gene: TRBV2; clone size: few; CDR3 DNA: TGTGCCAGCACGGACGCTAGCGGGCGAGATACGCAGTATTTT; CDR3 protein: CASTDASGRDTQYF
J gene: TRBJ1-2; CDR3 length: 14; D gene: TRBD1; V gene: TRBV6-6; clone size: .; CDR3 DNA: TGTGCCAGCAGTTTCCGAGGGACAGGGGGGTTAGGCACCTTC; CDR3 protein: CASSFRGTGGLGTF
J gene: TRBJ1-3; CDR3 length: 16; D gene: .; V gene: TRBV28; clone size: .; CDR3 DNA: TGTGCCAGCAGTTTATGGCCTGAGATCTCTGGAAACACCATATATTTT; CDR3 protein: CASSLWPEISGNTIYF
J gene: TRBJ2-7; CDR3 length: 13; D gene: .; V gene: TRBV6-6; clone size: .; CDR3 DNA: TGTGCCAGCAGACAGGGTGCAGCCTACGAGCAGTACTTC; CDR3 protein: CASRQGAAYEQYF